This T cell receptor (beta chain) was sequenced for a study of long-term antiretroviral therapy in people with HIV. Study-level points and caveats: Repertoire dominance by clones expanded before ART was seen at all time points.

The sample holds a few counts of this clone. Its antigen is unknown. Survey-level resolution applied to immunoSEQ assay v3.0. Generated by immunoSEQ multiplex PCR, the TCRdb table keeps only in-frame clones and is missing some. The sample contains over 30,000 clones, 95% to 98% of which appear only once. Germline assignment: CDR1 MRHNA and CDR2 SNTAGT. V lost 3 bases and J lost 2, with 15 bases in between. The CDR3 is 16 amino acids. The starting material was unsorted PBMCs, obtained 7.6 years after starting antiretroviral therapy. The sequence was obtained from a man aged 30 to 45 with HIV. V and J are TRBV6-4 and TRBJ2-3; TRBD1 is a possible D gene (6 bases). The CDR3 protein is CASSEGQGSHTDTQYF. The DNA for the CDR3 is TGTGCCAGCAGTGAGGGCCAGGGGTCTCACACAGATACGCAGTATTTT.